This T cell receptor beta chain is drawn from a study of blood T cells in healthy people across ages. CDR3 size: 14 residues. Germline CDR1 is MNHEY and CDR2 is SVGAGI. V was pared by 6 bases and J by 3 bases, with 12 bases between. Through a sample-barcoded 5' primer and a J-beta primer mix, a second PCR was run for about 6 to 11 cycles. A template-switch adaptor that had 12 random nucleotides put a tag on each cDNA molecule. TCRdb recomputed calls from the 5' RACE reads with MiXCR, one row per CDR3 protein. The sample has about 1.8 million distinct CDR3 sequences, about 50% seen once; the top ten hold more than 2%. The people who gave samples were healthy Caucasians from Russia, aged roughly 6 to 95.

The TCR comes from a woman between 40 and 50 years old in good health. This chain joins TRBV6-5 and TRBJ2-4, with a possible D match to TRBD1 (6 bases). The material sequenced was blood. The CDR3 DNA sequence: TGTGCCAGCAGGAACAGGGATGGCAAAAACATTCAGTACTTC. As protein: CASRNRDGKNIQYF.